Listed below are T cell receptor beta chains from one sample, sequenced in a study of regulatory T cells in long-lasting Graves disease. TCRdb reanalysed the multiplex PCR reads using MiXCR and keeps one entry per CDR3 protein. The sample lists 350,000 to 500,000 distinct CDR3 sequences; roughly 17% were seen once. These same data were also listed under a study on T cells in Graves' hyperthyroidism and ophthalmopathy.

The material was peripheral blood mononuclear cells (PBMCs), obtained at new diagnosis, from a patient treated with antithyroid drugs. The source of these receptors is a woman aged 18-29 years with Graves disease. Both conserved end residues are part of each CDR3. The D gene is left open where the match is weak. Not every row has a clone size; where given, it reads once, few, many or a size class.

D	V	size	J	DNA	CDR3
NA	TRBV29-1	NA	TRBJ2-2	TGCAGCGTTGAATTTGGTCCACAGGGTTCCGGGGAGCTGTTTTTT	CSVEFGPQGSGELFF
NA	TRBV4-1	few	TRBJ2-7	TGCGCCAGCAGCCAAGTGATGGGGCAGGGCTGGGGCGAGCAGTACTTC	CASSQVMGQGWGEQYF
TRBD1	TRBV20-1	many	TRBJ2-7	TGCAGTGCTAACGACAGGGGGAACGAGCAGTACTTC	CSANDRGNEQYF
NA	TRBV6-1	NA	TRBJ2-1	TGTGCCAGCTCTGCTACTAGCCCCTACGAGCAGTTCTTC	CASSATSPYEQFF
TRBD2	TRBV5-1	few	TRBJ2-1	TGCGCCAGCAGCTTGAGTTCGGGGGGTGAGCAGTTCTTC	CASSLSSGGEQFF
NA	TRBV12-3/TRBV12-4	many	TRBJ1-2	TGTGCCAGCAGCCATATGGCATCTAACTATGGCTACACCTTC	CASSHMASNYGYTF
NA	TRBV20-1	few	TRBJ2-3	TGCAGTGCTTATCGGCAGAGCACAGATACGCAGTATTTT	CSAYRQSTDTQYF
TRBD2	TRBV12-5	many	TRBJ2-3	TGTGCTAGTGGTTTAGGGACTAGCGGAACTAGCACAGATACGCAGTATTTT	CASGLGTSGTSTDTQYF
NA	TRBV7-3	few	TRBJ2-1	TGTGCCAGCAGCTTCACAGGTTCCTCCTACAATGAGCAGTTCTTC	CASSFTGSSYNEQFF
TRBD2	TRBV18	many	TRBJ2-1	TGTGCCAGCTCACTCTTGCGGGAGTCGGATGAGCAGTTCTTC	CASSLLRESDEQFF
NA	TRBV27	NA	TRBJ2-1	TGTGCCAGCAGCCCCGCGGAAGGCTACAATGAGCAGTTCTTC	CASSPAEGYNEQFF
TRBD2	TRBV7-2	many	TRBJ2-2	TGTGCCAGCGCGCAGGGAGGGGTTCGCGGGGAGCTGTTTTTT	CASAQGGVRGELFF
TRBD2	TRBV5-1	few	TRBJ2-7	TGCGCCAGCAGCGCGACGCAACTACTAGCGGGAGTTACCTACGAGCAGTACTTC	CASSATQLLAGVTYEQYF
TRBD2	TRBV9	few	TRBJ2-7	TGTGCCAGCAGCGAGGGGACTAGCTGGACCAAGGAGCAGTACTTC	CASSEGTSWTKEQYF